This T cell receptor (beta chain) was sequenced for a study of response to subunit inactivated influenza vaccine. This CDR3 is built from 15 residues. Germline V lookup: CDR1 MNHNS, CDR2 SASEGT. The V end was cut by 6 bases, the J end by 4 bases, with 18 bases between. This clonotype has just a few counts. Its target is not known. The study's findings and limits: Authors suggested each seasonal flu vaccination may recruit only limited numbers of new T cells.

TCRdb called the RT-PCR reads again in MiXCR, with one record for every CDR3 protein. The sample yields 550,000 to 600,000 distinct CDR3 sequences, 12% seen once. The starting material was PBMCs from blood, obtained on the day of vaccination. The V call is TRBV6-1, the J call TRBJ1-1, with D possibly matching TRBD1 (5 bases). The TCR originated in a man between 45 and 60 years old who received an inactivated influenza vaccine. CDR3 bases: TGTGCCAGCAGCCCCCTTTGGACAAAACTCACTGAAGCTTTCTTT. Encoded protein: CASSPLWTKLTEAFF.